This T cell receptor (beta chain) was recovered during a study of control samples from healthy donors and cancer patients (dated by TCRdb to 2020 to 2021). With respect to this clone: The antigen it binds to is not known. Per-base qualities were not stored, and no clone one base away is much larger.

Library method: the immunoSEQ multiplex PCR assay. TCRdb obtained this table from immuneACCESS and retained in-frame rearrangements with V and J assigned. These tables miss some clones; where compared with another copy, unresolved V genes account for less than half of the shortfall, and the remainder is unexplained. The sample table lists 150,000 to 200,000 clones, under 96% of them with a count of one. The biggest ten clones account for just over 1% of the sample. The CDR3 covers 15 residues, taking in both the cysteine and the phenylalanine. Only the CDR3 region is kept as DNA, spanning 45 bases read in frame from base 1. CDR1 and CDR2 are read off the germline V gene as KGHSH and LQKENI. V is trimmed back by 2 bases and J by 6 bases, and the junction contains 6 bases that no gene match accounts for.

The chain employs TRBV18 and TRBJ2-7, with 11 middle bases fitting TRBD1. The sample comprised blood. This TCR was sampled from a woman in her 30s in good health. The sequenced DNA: TGTGCCAGCTCACCAGGCCGGGACAGGGGGGGCGAGCAGTACTTC. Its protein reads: CASSPGRDRGGEQYF.